These T cell receptor beta chains were read from a single sample in a study of T-cell memory formation after mild COVID-19. TCRdb recomputed calls from the 5' RACE reads with MiXCR, one row per CDR3 protein. The table records under 450,000 distinct CDR3 sequences, 20% to 30% of them present only once. Sequencing used PBMCs or a T cell subset sorted from them (not recorded which). These receptors were collected from an adult woman who had mild COVID-19 (a few samples of this study predate the infection). Cell type and time point are not known. CDR3s include the opening cysteine and the closing phenylalanine or tryptophan. Each record gives: V gene, CDR3 length, J gene, D gene, clone size, CDR3 DNA, CDR3 protein. D genes are given only for firm matches. Only some rows state a clone size, as once, few, many or a class for expanded clones.

TRBV18	16	TRBJ2-1	TRBD2	few	TGTGCCAGCTCACTCACAGCGGGGGCCCTAGTCAATGAGCAGTTCTTC	CASSLTAGALVNEQFF
TRBV28	16	TRBJ2-3	TRBD2	few	TGTGCCAGCAGTTTACTGTTAGCGGGTAGCACAGATACGCAGTATTTT	CASSLLLAGSTDTQYF
TRBV11-2	15	TRBJ2-7	-	few	TGTGCCAGCAGTTTCGGAACCGAATCCTACTACGAGCAGTACTTC	CASSFGTESYYEQYF
TRBV6-5	15	TRBJ2-7	-	-	TGTGCCAGCAGTCGGATGTCTTTAAGCTCCTACGAGCAGTACTTC	CASSRMSLSSYEQYF
TRBV11-1	14	TRBJ1-1	TRBD1	few	TGTGCCAGCAGCACGACAGGGTGGGACACTGAAGCTTTCTTT	CASSTTGWDTEAFF
TRBV4-1	15	TRBJ2-7	-	-	TGCGCCAGCAGCCCCCTGATCCGAAGGGCCAGCGAGCAGTACTTC	CASSPLIRRASEQYF
TRBV4-3	16	TRBJ2-1	TRBD2	-	TGCGCCAGCAGCCAATATAGCGGGAGGGCCTTAAATGAGCAGTTCTTC	CASSQYSGRALNEQFF
TRBV7-9	14	TRBJ2-1	TRBD1	few	TGTGCCAGCAGCTCGGGACAGGGTGTCGAGGAGCAGTTCTTC	CASSSGQGVEEQFF
TRBV20-1	13	TRBJ2-7	TRBD1	-	TGCAGTGCCTGGGACAGCATGGTCTACGAGCAGTACTTC	CSAWDSMVYEQYF
TRBV3-1	13	TRBJ2-2	-	many	TGTGCCAGCAGCCCGGGTCTCCTCGGGGAGCTGTTTTTT	CASSPGLLGELFF
TRBV3-1	17	TRBJ2-5	TRBD2	-	TGTGCCAGCAGCCAACGTAGGACTAGCGGGGTTTTAGAGACCCAGTACTTC	CASSQRRTSGVLETQYF
TRBV6-2/TRBV6-3	18	TRBJ2-3	TRBD2	-	TGTGCCAGCAGTTACTCGGTAGCGGGAGAGTACGTCACAGATACGCAGTATTTT	CASSYSVAGEYVTDTQYF
TRBV6-1	17	TRBJ2-2	TRBD2	-	TGTGCCAGCACCTGGGCGGGGGGCCCAAAATTCACCGGGGAGCTGTTTTTT	CASTWAGGPKFTGELFF
TRBV12-3/TRBV12-4	15	TRBJ2-2	TRBD2	few	TGTGCCAGCAGTTTAGGGGAGGGGCACACCGGGGAGCTGTTTTTT	CASSLGEGHTGELFF
TRBV28	16	TRBJ2-7	TRBD2	few	TGTGCCAGCACCTCCCGGGGGACTAGCGTCTTCTACGAGCAGTACTTC	CASTSRGTSVFYEQYF
TRBV14	12	TRBJ1-1	-	-	TGTGCCAGCAGCCAATCGAACACTGAAGCTTTCTTT	CASSQSNTEAFF